This T cell receptor (beta chain) was recorded in a study of T-cell memory formation after mild COVID-19. TCRdb reanalysed the 5' RACE reads using MiXCR and keeps one entry per CDR3 protein. The table includes about 240,000 distinct CDR3 sequences, roughly 9.4% detected once. The germline V gene encodes CDR1 SGHTA and CDR2 FQGTGA. This CDR3 comprises 13 residues. This clonotype came up a few times. One junction end does not reproduce the germline sequence, and a read error may be involved. Sequencing was done on a sample of PBMCs or a T cell subset sorted from them (not recorded which). V gene TRBV7-3 combines with J gene TRBJ1-1, with TRBD1 identical over 8 bases. The TCR sequence derives from a man younger than 30 who had mild COVID-19 (a few samples of this study predate the infection). Cell type and time point are not known. CDR3 DNA: TGTGCCAGCAGCATAACAGGGGGCACTGAAGCTTTCTTT. Translated, it gives CASSITGGTEAFF.